The clone carrying this T cell receptor beta chain was seen a few times. What it binds is unknown. The data were taken from a study of CD8+CD57+ T cells in acquired aplastic anemia. As for the study in general: The average for DNA from sorted CD4+ and CD8+ cells was 3.2 ug.

Points from the study as a whole: The study found no significant CD8+ Simpson's diversity difference between patients and controls.

Germline CDR1 is DFQATT and CDR2 is SNEGSKA (reference sequence). V gave up 7 bases and J gave up 0 bases; unmatched junction bases: 5. The length of the CDR3 is 14 residues. Before being chosen for sequencing, patients had shown CD8+CD57+ cell expansion by flow cytometry. Severe acquired aplastic anemia was present in all patients. None of the patients had been given any therapy when their blood was sampled. According to the study, genomic DNA was the template for TCR beta VDJ and CDR3 profiling. TCRdb called the reads again in MiXCR, with one record for every CDR3 protein. The sample has 200,000 to 250,000 distinct CDR3 sequences, more than 55% seen once.

Sequencing was done on a sample of sorted CD4+, CD8+, or CD8+CD57+ T cells (not recorded which) from PBMCs. The TCR was taken from a human donor with aplastic anemia. This chain uses TRBV20-1 with TRBJ2-1, with 8 bases identical to TRBD2. The CDR3 region is CSVSGMSSYNEQFF. The CDR3 DNA sequence: TGCAGTGTTAGCGGGATGAGCTCCTACAATGAGCAGTTCTTC.